Below, 2 T cell receptor beta chains from the same sample are listed, as sequenced in a study of cytomegalovirus exposure and HLA in healthy donors (TCRdb year 2017). Libraries came from the immunoSEQ multiplex PCR assay. The multiplex PCR relied on a mix of 60 forward primers for TCR Vbeta segments and 13 reverse primers for TCR Jbeta segments. Drawn from immuneACCESS, this table holds only the in-frame rearrangements with V and J called that TCRdb kept. Clones are partly lost; checked studies trace under half to an unresolved V gene and leave the rest unexplained. The sample contains roughly 100,000 clones, around 64% of them found a single time. The ten largest clones capture 3% to 3.5% of the sample. Sequencing input: PBMCs. Source of these receptors: a man between 60 and 70 years old in good health and CMV-seronegative.

This clone was detected a few times. This chain connects TRBV6-4 to TRBJ2-7, with a tentative D call TRBD2 (6 bases). Trimming left V 3 bases short and J 2 bases short, with 14 bases between. The CDR3 consists of 15 residues. Germline V gives CDR1 MRHNA, CDR2 SNTAGT. The CDR3 sequence is CASSDQGGGPYEQYF. For the CDR3, the DNA is TGTGCCAGCAGTGATCAGGGTGGAGGGCCCTACGAGCAGTACTTC.

This clone was counted a single time. The chain employs TRBV7-9 and TRBJ1-2, with D hard to call. Trimming shortened V by 7 bases and J by 7 bases, and 16 bases separated the two germline ends. Looked up from germline, CDR1 is SEHNR and CDR2 is FQNEAQ (reference sequence). CDR3 length equals 13 residues. The CDR3: CASNFGERRGYTF. Here the CDR3 DNA reads TGTGCCAGCAACTTTGGGGAGCGGCGTGGCTACACCTTC. Filled out from reference TRBV7-9 and TRBJ1-2, the complete variable domain reads DTGVSQNPRHKITKRGQNVTFRCDPISEHNRLYWYRQTLGQGPEFLTYFQNEAQLEKSRLLSDRFSAERPKGSFSTLEIQRTEQGDSAMYLCASNFGERRGYTFGSGTRLTVV.